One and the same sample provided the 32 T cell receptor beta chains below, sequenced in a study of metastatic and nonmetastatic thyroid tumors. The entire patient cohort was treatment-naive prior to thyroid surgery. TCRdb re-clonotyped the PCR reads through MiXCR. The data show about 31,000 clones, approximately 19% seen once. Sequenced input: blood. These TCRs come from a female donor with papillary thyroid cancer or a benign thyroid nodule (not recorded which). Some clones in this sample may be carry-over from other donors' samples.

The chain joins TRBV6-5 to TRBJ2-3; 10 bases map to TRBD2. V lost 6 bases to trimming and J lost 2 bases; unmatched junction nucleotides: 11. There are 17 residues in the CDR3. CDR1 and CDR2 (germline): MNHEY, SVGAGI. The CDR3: CASSQDRTSGFTDTQYF. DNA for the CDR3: TGTGCCAGCAGCCAAGACAGGACTAGCGGATTCACAGATACGCAGTATTTT.

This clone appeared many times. The CDR3 region is CASRSQGSGTEAFF. In DNA form, the CDR3 reads TGTGCCAGCAGGTCACAGGGATCCGGGACTGAAGCTTTCTTT. This sequence joins TRBV6-2 or TRBV6-3 and TRBJ1-1, with D possibly matching TRBD1 (6 bases). V was clipped by 6 bases and J by 5 bases, with 16 bases between them. CDR1 is MNHEY and CDR2 is SVGEGT in the germline V gene. The CDR3 consists of 14 residues.

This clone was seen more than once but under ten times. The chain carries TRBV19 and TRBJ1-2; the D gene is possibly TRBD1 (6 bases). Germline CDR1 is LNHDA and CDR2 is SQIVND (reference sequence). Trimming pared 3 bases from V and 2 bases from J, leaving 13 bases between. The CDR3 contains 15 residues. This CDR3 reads CASSIIADSNYGYTF. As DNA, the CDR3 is TGTGCCAGTAGTATCATTGCGGACAGCAACTATGGCTACACCTTC. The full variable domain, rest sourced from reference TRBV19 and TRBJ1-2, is DGGITQSPKYLFRKEGQNVTLSCEQNLNHDAMYWYRQDPGQGLRLIYYSQIVNDFQKGDIAEGYSVSREKKESFPLTVTSAQKNPTAFYLCASSIIADSNYGYTFGSGTRLTVV.

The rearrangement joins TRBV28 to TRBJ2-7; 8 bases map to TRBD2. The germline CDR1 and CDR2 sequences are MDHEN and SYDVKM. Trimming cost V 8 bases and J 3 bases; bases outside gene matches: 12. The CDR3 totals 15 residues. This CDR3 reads CASLTGLAGSYEQYF. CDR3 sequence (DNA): TGTGCCAGCCTCACGGGGCTAGCGGGTAGCTACGAGCAGTACTTC.

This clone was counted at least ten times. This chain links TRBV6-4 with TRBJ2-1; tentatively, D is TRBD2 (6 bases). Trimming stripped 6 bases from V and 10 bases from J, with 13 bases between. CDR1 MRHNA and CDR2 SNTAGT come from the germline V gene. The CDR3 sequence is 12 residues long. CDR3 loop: CASRYGGEEQFF. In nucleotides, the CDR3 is TGTGCCAGCAGGTACGGGGGAGAAGAGCAGTTCTTC.

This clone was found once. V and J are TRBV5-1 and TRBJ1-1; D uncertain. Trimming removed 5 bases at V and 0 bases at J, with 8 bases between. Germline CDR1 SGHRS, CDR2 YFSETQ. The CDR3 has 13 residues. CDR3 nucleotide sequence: TGCGCCAGCAGACGGGAGTTGAACACTGAAGCTTTCTTT. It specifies CASRRELNTEAFF.

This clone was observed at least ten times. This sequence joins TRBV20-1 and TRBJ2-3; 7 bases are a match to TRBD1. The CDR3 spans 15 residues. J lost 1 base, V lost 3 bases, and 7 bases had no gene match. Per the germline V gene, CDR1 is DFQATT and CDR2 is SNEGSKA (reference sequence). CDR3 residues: CSARVGGQGTDTQYF. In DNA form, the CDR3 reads TGCAGTGCTAGGGTGGGCGGACAGGGCACAGATACGCAGTATTTT.

CDR3 sequence: CAISESQIWWQGYTF. CDR3 coding DNA: TGTGCCATCAGTGAGTCTCAGATCTGGTGGCAAGGCTACACCTTC. J is TRBJ1-2 and V is TRBV10-3; the D is unclear. CDR3 length: 15 residues. Per the germline V gene, CDR1 is ENHRY and CDR2 is SYGVKD. The V gene lost 0 bases and the J gene lost 8 bases, with 16 bases spanning the gap.

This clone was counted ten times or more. The CDR3: CASSRQATSGNTIYF. CDR3 DNA: TGTGCCAGCAGCCGACAGGCTACCTCTGGAAACACCATATATTTT. V and J are TRBV7-9 and TRBJ1-3; tentatively, D is TRBD1 (6 bases). V was clipped by 5 bases and J by 0 bases, with 11 bases between them. The CDR3 covers 15 residues. CDR1 and CDR2 (germline): SEHNR, FQNEAQ (reference sequence).

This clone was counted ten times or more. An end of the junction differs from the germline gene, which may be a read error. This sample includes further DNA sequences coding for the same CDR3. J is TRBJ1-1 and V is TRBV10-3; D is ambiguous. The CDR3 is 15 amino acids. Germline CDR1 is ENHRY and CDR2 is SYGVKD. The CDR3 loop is CAISESRGPNTEAFF. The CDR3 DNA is TGTGCCATCAGTGAGTCTCGGGGTCCGAACACCGAAGCTTTCTTT.

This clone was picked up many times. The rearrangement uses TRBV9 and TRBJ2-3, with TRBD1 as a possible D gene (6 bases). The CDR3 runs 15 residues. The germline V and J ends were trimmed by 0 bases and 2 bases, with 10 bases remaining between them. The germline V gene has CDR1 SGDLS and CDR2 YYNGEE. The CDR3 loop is CASSVVGQFTDTQYF. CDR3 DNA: TGTGCCAGCAGCGTAGTTGGACAGTTCACAGATACGCAGTATTTT.

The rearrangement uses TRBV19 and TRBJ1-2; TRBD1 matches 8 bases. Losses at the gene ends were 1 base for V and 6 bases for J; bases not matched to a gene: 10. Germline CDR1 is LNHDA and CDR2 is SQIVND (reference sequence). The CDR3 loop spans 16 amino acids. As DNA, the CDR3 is TGTGCCAGTAGTATAGCCCCCCCGGACAGGGCACATGGCTACACCTTC. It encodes CASSIAPPDRAHGYTF.

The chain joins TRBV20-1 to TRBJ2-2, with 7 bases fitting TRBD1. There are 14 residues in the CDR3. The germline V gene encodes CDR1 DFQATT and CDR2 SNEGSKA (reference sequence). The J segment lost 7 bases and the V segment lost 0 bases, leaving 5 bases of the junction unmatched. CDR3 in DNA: TGCAGTGCTAGAGATAGGGGGCAGGTCGGGGAGCTGTTTTTT. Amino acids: CSARDRGQVGELFF.

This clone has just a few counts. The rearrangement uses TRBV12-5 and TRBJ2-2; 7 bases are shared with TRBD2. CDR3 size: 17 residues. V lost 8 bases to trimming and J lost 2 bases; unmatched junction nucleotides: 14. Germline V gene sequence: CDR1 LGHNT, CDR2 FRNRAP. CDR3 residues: CASKASGATFNTGELFF. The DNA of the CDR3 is TGTGCTAGTAAGGCTAGCGGAGCCACCTTTAACACCGGGGAGCTGTTTTTT.

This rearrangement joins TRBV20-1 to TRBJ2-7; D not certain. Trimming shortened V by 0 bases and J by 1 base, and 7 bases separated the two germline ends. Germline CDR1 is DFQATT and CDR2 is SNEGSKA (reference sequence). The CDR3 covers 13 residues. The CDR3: CSARDPLSYEQYF. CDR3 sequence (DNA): TGCAGTGCTAGAGACCCCCTTTCCTACGAGCAGTACTTC.

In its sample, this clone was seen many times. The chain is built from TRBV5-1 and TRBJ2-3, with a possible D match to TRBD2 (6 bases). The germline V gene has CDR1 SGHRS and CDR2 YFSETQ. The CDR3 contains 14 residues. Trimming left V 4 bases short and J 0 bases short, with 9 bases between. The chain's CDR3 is CASSPGTSTDTQYF. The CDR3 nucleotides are TGCGCCAGCAGCCCAGGGACTAGCACAGATACGCAGTATTTT.

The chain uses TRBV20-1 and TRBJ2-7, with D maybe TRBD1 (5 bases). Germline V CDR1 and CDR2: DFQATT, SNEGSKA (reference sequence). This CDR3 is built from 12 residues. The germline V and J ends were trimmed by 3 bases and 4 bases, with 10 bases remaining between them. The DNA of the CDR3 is TGCAGTGCTAGTAAGGGGCAATACGAGCAGTACTTC. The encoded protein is CSASKGQYEQYF.

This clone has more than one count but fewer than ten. In DNA form, the CDR3 reads TGTGCCAGCAGCTCGAGTAAGGGGGAAAAACTGTTTTTT. This gives the protein CASSSSKGEKLFF. The rearrangement uses TRBV11-1 and TRBJ1-4; D may be TRBD1 (5 bases). CDR3 length: 13 amino acids. Trimming cost V 4 bases and J 8 bases, with 11 bases left between them. Germline CDR1 reads SGHAT; CDR2 reads FQDESV (reference sequence). The full variable domain, with the rest looked up from reference TRBV11-1 and TRBJ1-4, is EAEVAQSPRYKITEKSQAVAFWCDPISGHATLYWYRQILGQGPELLVQFQDESVVDDSQLPKDRFSAERLKGVDSTLKIQPAELGDSAMYLCASSSSKGEKLFFGSGTQLSVL.

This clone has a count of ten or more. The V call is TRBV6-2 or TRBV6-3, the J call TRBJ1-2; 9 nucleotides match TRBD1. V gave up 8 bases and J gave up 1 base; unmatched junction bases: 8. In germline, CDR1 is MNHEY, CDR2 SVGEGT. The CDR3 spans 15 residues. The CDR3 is CASSPGQGFNYGYTF. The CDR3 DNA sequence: TGTGCCAGCTCCCCCGGACAGGGGTTTAACTATGGCTACACCTTC.

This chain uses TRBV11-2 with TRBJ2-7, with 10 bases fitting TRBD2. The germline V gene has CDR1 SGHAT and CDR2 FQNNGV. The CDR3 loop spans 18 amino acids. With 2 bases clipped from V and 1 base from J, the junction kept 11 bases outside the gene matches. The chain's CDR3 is CASSLRASGGAGSYEQYF. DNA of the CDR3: TGTGCCAGCAGCTTAAGGGCCAGCGGGGGGGCGGGATCCTACGAGCAGTACTTC.

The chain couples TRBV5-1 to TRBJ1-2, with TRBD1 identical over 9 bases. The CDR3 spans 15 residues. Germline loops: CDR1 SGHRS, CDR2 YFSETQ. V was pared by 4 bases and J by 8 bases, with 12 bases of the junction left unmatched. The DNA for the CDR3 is TGCGCCAGCAGCCAATCGGACAGGGGCCTCCTCGGCTACACCTTC. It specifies CASSQSDRGLLGYTF.

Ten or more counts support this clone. The CDR3 region is CASSSGRKLFF. The CDR3 region has the DNA TGTGCCAGCAGCTCGGGGCGAAAACTGTTTTTT. This chain uses TRBV7-2 with TRBJ1-4, with D possibly TRBD1 on 5 matching bases. V lost 4 bases, J lost 10 bases, and 7 bases lay in between. Germline V lookup: CDR1 SGHTA, CDR2 FQGNSA. The CDR3 runs 11 residues. Full variable domain (outside the CDR3, taken from reference TRBV7-2 and TRBJ1-4): GAGVSQSPSNKVTEKGKDVELRCDPISGHTALYWYRQSLGQGLEFLIYFQGNSAPDKSGLPSDRFSAERTGGSVSTLTIQRTQQEDSAVYLCASSSGRKLFFGSGTQLSVL.

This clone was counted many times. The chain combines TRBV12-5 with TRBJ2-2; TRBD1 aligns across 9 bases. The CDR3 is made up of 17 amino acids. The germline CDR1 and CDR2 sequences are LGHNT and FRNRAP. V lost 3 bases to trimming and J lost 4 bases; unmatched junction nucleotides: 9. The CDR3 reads CASGFITGQGSTGELFF. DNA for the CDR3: TGTGCTAGTGGTTTCATAACCGGACAGGGGAGCACCGGGGAGCTGTTTTTT. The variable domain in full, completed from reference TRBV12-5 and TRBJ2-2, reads DARVTQTPRHKVTEMGQEVTMRCQPILGHNTVFWYRQTMMQGLELLAYFRNRAPLDDSGMPKDRFSAEMPDATLATLKIQPSEPRDSAVYFCASGFITGQGSTGELFFGEGSRLTVL.

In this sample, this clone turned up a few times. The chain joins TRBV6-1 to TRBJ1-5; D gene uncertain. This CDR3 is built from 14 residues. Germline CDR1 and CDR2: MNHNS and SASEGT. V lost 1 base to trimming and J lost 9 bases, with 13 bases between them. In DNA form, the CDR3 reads TGTGCCAGCAGTGAAGGCGGGAATCTATGGCCCCAGCATTTT. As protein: CASSEGGNLWPQHF.

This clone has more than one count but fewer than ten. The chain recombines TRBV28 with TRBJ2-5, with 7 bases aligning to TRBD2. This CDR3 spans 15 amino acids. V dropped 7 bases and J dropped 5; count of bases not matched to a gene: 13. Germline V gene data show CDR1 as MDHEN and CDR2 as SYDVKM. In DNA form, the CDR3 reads TGTGCCAGCACTCCGGGAGCGGGACTGGTGGAGACCCAGTACTTC. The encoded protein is CASTPGAGLVETQYF.

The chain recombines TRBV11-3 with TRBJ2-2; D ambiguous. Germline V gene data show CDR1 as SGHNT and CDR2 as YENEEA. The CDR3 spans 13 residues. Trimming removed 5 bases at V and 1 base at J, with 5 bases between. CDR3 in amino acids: CASSNLNTGELFF. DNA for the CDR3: TGTGCCAGCAGCAACCTGAACACCGGGGAGCTGTTTTTT.

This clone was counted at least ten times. The CDR3 sequence: CASSWDRGGDTQYF. Written as DNA, the CDR3 is TGCGCCAGCAGCTGGGACAGGGGGGGAGATACGCAGTATTTT. The rearrangement joins TRBV5-1 to TRBJ2-3; 11 nucleotides agree with TRBD1. This CDR3 has 14 residues. Germline CDR1 SGHRS, CDR2 YFSETQ. Trimming took 3 bases from V and 5 from J; bases not matched to a gene: 2.

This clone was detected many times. The CDR3 DNA reads as TGTGCCATCAGTGAGGGTAGCGGGGGGGCCCGCGGTGAGCAGTTCTTC. It translates to CAISEGSGGARGEQFF. This chain connects TRBV10-3 to TRBJ2-1, with 11 bases matching TRBD2. This CDR3 is built from 16 residues. V gave up 2 bases and J gave up 9 bases; unmatched junction bases: 9. Germline CDR1 reads ENHRY; CDR2 reads SYGVKD.

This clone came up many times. The CDR3 here is CASSYRTGRQETQYF. CDR3 nucleotides: TGTGCCAGCAGTTACAGGACAGGGAGGCAAGAGACCCAGTACTTC. V usage is TRBV12-3 or TRBV12-4 and J usage is TRBJ2-5; TRBD1 agrees at 8 bases. The junction had 6 bases not matched to a gene; V was cut back by 4 bases and J by 2 bases. The CDR3 sequence is 15 residues long.

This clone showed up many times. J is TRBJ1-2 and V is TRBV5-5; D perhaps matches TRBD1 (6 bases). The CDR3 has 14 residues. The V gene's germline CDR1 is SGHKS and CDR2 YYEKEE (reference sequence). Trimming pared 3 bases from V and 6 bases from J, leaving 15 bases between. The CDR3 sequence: CASSSPGHINGYTF. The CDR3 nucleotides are TGTGCCAGCAGCTCACCGGGACACATTAATGGCTACACCTTC.

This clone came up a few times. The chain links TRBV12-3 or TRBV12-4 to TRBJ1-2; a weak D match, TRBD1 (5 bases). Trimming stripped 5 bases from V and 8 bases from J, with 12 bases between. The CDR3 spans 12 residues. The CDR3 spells CASSNRPGGYTF. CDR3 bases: TGTGCCAGCAGTAACAGGCCGGGAGGCTACACCTTC.

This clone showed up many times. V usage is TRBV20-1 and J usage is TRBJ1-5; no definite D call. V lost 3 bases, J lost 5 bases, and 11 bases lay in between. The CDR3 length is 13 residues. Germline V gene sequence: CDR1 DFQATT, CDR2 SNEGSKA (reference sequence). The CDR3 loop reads CSASRGFDQPQHF. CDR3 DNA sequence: TGCAGTGCTAGTCGCGGGTTTGATCAGCCCCAGCATTTT.